This T cell receptor (beta chain) was recorded in a study of radiotherapy plus CTLA-4 blockade in lung cancer. Overall study context: For 18% of patients, objective responses occurred, and around 34% had disease control.

The CDR3 has 12 amino acids. V lost 5 bases and J lost 8, with 10 bases in between. Germline values: CDR1 SGHAT, CDR2 FQNNGV. The protocol was immunoSEQ multiplex PCR, while the TCRdb copy is restricted to in-frame clones and leaves out a portion. This sample has tens of thousands of clones, with roughly 85% found just once. The source is a human donor with non-small cell lung cancer who had a complete response to radiotherapy plus ipilimumab. This rearrangement joins TRBV11-2 to TRBJ1-3, with D hard to call. Sample: peripheral blood, taken from a patient treated with radiotherapy plus ipilimumab. The CDR3 protein is CASSPGRDTIYF. CDR3 DNA: TGTGCCAGCAGCCCGGGAAGAGACACCATATATTTT.